Presented here are 8 T cell receptor beta chains from one specimen sequenced in a study of T cell repertoires in cytomegalovirus infection. These receptors have no identified antigens. TCRdb passed the reads through MiXCR, listing each CDR3 protein once. Of 230,000 or so distinct CDR3 sequences listed, about 40% were seen once; the top ten hold more than 50%. Specimen: CD8+ T cells from cultured PBMCs, collected from culture after CMV antigen stimulation. These receptor sequences come from a human donor in good health (CMV status not recorded). Some clones in this sample may be carry-over from other donors' samples.

This clonotype is categorized as medium-sized (0.01 to 0.1%). The gene calls are TRBV11-2 and TRBJ1-2, with D uncertain. The CDR3 contains 15 residues. Germline CDR1 reads SGHAT; CDR2 reads FQNNGV. Trimming removed 1 base from V and 7 bases from J, with 16 bases in between. In nucleotides, the CDR3 is TGTGCCAGCAGCTTAGTTTATGTGAGGGAGAGTGGCTACACCTTC. Its protein is CASSLVYVRESGYTF.

The V call is TRBV7-8, the J call TRBJ2-1; the match to TRBD1 covers 7 bases. The CDR3 has 18 residues. Per germline, CDR1 SGHVS and CDR2 FQNEAQ. With V trimmed by 0 bases and J by 0 bases, 8 bases remained unmatched. The CDR3 reads CASSLASGTASSYNEQFF. The CDR3 DNA reads as TGTGCCAGCAGCTTAGCATCCGGGACAGCGAGCTCCTACAATGAGCAGTTCTTC. The whole variable domain, filled in from reference TRBV7-8 and TRBJ2-1, reads GAGVSQSPRYKVAKRGQDVALRCDPISGHVSLFWYQQALGQGPEFLTYFQNEAQLDKSGLPSDRFFAERPEGSVSTLKIQRTQQEDSAVYLCASSLASGTASSYNEQFFGPGTRLTVL.

The genes are TRBV7-2 and TRBJ2-5; TRBD2 is a possible D gene (5 bases). This CDR3 region has 13 residues. The germline gives CDR1 SGHTA, CDR2 FQGNSA. V was clipped by 10 bases and J by 2 bases, with 14 bases between them. This CDR3 is CATEGSRQETQYF. The DNA for the CDR3 is TGTGCCACGGAAGGGAGTCGTCAAGAGACCCAGTACTTC.

The chain couples TRBV7-9 to TRBJ2-7, with TRBD1 matching over 8 bases. Germline V gives CDR1 SEHNR, CDR2 FQNEAQ (reference sequence). J gave up 5 bases and V 4 bases, and 10 bases lay outside the gene matches. There are 15 residues in the CDR3. The CDR3 DNA reads TGTGCCAGCAGCTCTTCAGGACAGGGTTCCCACGAGCAGTACTTC. It specifies CASSSSGQGSHEQYF.

J is TRBJ2-1 and V is TRBV6-6; TRBD2 aligns across 10 bases. V shed 2 bases, J shed 9 bases, and the junction held 10 bases outside the gene matches. Looked up from germline, CDR1 is MNHNY and CDR2 is SVGAGI (reference sequence). The CDR3 runs 16 residues. CDR3 amino acids: CASSYAVRLAGTEQFF. In nucleotides, the CDR3 is TGTGCCAGCAGTTACGCTGTGAGACTAGCGGGCACTGAGCAGTTCTTC.

This chain uses TRBV3-1 with TRBJ2-6, with D possibly being TRBD2 (5 bases). The CDR3 spans 16 residues. Germline assignment: CDR1 LGHDT and CDR2 YNNKEL (reference sequence). Trimming took off 2 bases at V and 0 bases at J, with 8 bases between the two ends. CDR3 protein: CASSQRADSGANVLTF. The DNA of the CDR3 is TGTGCCAGCAGCCAAAGAGCGGACTCTGGGGCCAACGTCCTGACTTTC.

This chain connects TRBV7-4 to TRBJ2-5, with 10 nucleotides matching TRBD1. Germline V gene data show CDR1 as SGHVT and CDR2 as SQSDAQ. Trimming cost V 3 bases and J 3 bases; bases outside gene matches: 7. CDR3 size: 16 residues. CDR3 in DNA: TGTGCCAGCAGCTTTGGAGGGACAGGGGCGGAAGAGACCCAGTACTTC. Protein product: CASSFGGTGAEETQYF.

This rearrangement joins TRBV7-8 to TRBJ2-3, with 10 nucleotides matching TRBD2. Per the germline V gene, CDR1 is SGHVS and CDR2 is FQNEAQ. The CDR3 consists of 15 residues. J gave up 4 bases and V 3 bases, and 4 bases lay outside the gene matches. The CDR3 DNA reads TGTGCCAGCAGCTTCACTAGCGGGGCTTCAGATACGCAGTATTTT. Its protein product is CASSFTSGASDTQYF.